Listed below are T cell receptor beta chains from one sample, sequenced in a study of blood T cells in healthy people across ages. Each CDR3 protein gets one entry after TCRdb re-called the 5' RACE reads with MiXCR. Among approximately 1,700,000 distinct CDR3 sequences listed, roughly two fifths were seen once. The sequencing sample was made of blood. Receptor source: a human donor in good health. Both conserved end residues are part of each CDR3. A D gene is named only where the DNA matches it firmly. Part of the rows lack a size; the others show once, few, many or a class for expanded clones.

J: TRBJ2-7
size: few
D: TRBD1
V: TRBV28
DNA: TGTGCCAGCATCTCGGGACAGAACTACGAGCAGTACTTC
CDR3: CASISGQNYEQYF

J: TRBJ2-7
size: few
D: .
V: TRBV5-6
DNA: TGTGCCAGCAGTCGACCGGACGAGCAGTACTTC
CDR3: CASSRPDEQYF

J: TRBJ1-2
size: .
D: .
V: TRBV27
DNA: TGTGCCAGCAGTTTAGAGGGGGAAGGTGGCTACACCTTC
CDR3: CASSLEGEGGYTF

J: TRBJ2-3
size: .
D: .
V: TRBV18
DNA: TGTGCCAGCTCCTTCGTGGGAGATTCGGGCACAGATACGCAGTATTTT
CDR3: CASSFVGDSGTDTQYF

J: TRBJ1-1
size: .
D: .
V: TRBV7-2
DNA: TGTGCCAGCAGCTTATATAAAGACGGCACTGAAGCTTTCTTT
CDR3: CASSLYKDGTEAFF

J: TRBJ1-5
size: .
D: .
V: TRBV24-1
DNA: TGTGCCACCCAACTGAGGGGATACGGACTCGTGGGCGATCAGCCCCAGCATTTT
CDR3: CATQLRGYGLVGDQPQHF

J: TRBJ1-1
size: many
D: .
V: TRBV7-2
DNA: TGTGCCAGCAGCTTCCAGAACACTGAAGCTTTCTTT
CDR3: CASSFQNTEAFF

J: TRBJ1-2
size: .
D: .
V: TRBV4-2
DNA: TGTGCCAGCAGCCAAGATAGGTTGGGGCACTATGGCTACACCTTC
CDR3: CASSQDRLGHYGYTF

J: TRBJ2-7
size: few
D: .
V: TRBV7-2
DNA: TGTGCCAGCAGTTTAGGGGCAGAGTATTACGAGCAGTACTTC
CDR3: CASSLGAEYYEQYF

J: TRBJ1-1
size: .
D: .
V: TRBV10-3
DNA: TGTGCCACCTCCGGGACAACGAACACTGAAGCTTTCTTT
CDR3: CATSGTTNTEAFF

J: TRBJ2-7
size: .
D: TRBD1
V: TRBV6-1
DNA: TGTGCCAGCAGTGAAGCCGGGACAGGGGAAGGATATAGCTCCTACGAGCAGTACTTC
CDR3: CASSEAGTGEGYSSYEQYF

J: TRBJ2-4
size: .
D: .
V: TRBV3-1
DNA: TGTGCCAGCAGCCCCATGGGCATCCTAGCTGCCAAAAACATTCAGTACTTC
CDR3: CASSPMGILAAKNIQYF

J: TRBJ1-1
size: .
D: .
V: TRBV4-3
DNA: TGCGCCAGCAGTCAATTGACTTACGAAGGCACTGAAGCTTTCTTT
CDR3: CASSQLTYEGTEAFF

J: TRBJ1-5
size: few
D: .
V: TRBV2
DNA: TGTGCCAGCAGTGGTACAGGAGGGTATAATCAGCCCCAGCATTTT
CDR3: CASSGTGGYNQPQHF

J: TRBJ2-1
size: few
D: .
V: TRBV12-3/TRBV12-4
DNA: TGTGCCAGCACCGACGACAAAGGGTACAATGAGCAGTTCTTC
CDR3: CASTDDKGYNEQFF

J: TRBJ2-7
size: once
D: .
V: TRBV7-6
DNA: TGTGTCAGCAGCGAGCTTGCTTCAGGGATGGGATACTCCTACGAGCAGTACTTC
CDR3: CVSSELASGMGYSYEQYF

J: TRBJ2-5
size: .
D: .
V: TRBV3-1
DNA: TGTGCCAGCAGCCCTGGCGAGTTACGGTCAGAGACCCAGTACTTC
CDR3: CASSPGELRSETQYF

J: TRBJ1-1
size: .
D: TRBD1
V: TRBV7-3
DNA: TGTGCCAGCAGCTCAGGGGGGTGGGGTGAAGCTTTCTTT
CDR3: CASSSGGWGEAFF

J: TRBJ2-7
size: few
D: TRBD2
V: TRBV7-8
DNA: TGTGCCAGCAGCTTCCCGAGTAGCGGGGCCTACGAGCAGTACTTC
CDR3: CASSFPSSGAYEQYF

J: TRBJ2-7
size: .
D: TRBD1
V: TRBV24-1
DNA: TGTGCCACCAGCAGGACAGGAAGCTCCTACGAGCAGTACTTC
CDR3: CATSRTGSSYEQYF

J: TRBJ1-1
size: .
D: .
V: TRBV5-5
DNA: TGTGCCAGCAGCCCCCGGCTGGGGGTAAACACTGAAGCTTTCTTT
CDR3: CASSPRLGVNTEAFF

J: TRBJ1-2
size: few
D: .
V: TRBV4-3
DNA: TGCGCCAGCAGCCCCCCGGGCAGGGGTGCTGGCTACACCTTC
CDR3: CASSPPGRGAGYTF

J: TRBJ1-1
size: .
D: .
V: TRBV6-4
DNA: TGTGCCAGCAGCGCAGAGATTAACACTGAAGCTTTCTTT
CDR3: CASSAEINTEAFF

J: TRBJ2-7
size: .
D: .
V: TRBV7-2
DNA: TGTGCCAGCAGCCCTATTACCTACGAGCAGTACTTC
CDR3: CASSPITYEQYF

J: TRBJ1-1
size: .
D: .
V: TRBV20-1
DNA: TGCAGTGCTAGGGGGTGGAGGAACACTGAAGCTTTCTTT
CDR3: CSARGWRNTEAFF

J: TRBJ2-7
size: .
D: .
V: TRBV12-3/TRBV12-4
DNA: TGTGCCAGCAGTTACTTCAAAGGCTACGAGCAGTACTTC
CDR3: CASSYFKGYEQYF

J: TRBJ1-2
size: .
D: .
V: TRBV9
DNA: TGTGCCAGCAGCCCCGGGATCGGCTCTTATGGCTATGGCTACACCTTC
CDR3: CASSPGIGSYGYGYTF

J: TRBJ1-2
size: .
D: .
V: TRBV20-1
DNA: TGCAGTGCTAGAGTTATCGGCTCTGGCTACACCTTC
CDR3: CSARVIGSGYTF